This T cell receptor (beta chain) was identified during a study of blood T cell repertoires in COVID-19. The overall study: The United States, Italy and Spain provided the acute and convalescent COVID-19 samples. PBMCs, B-cell-depleted T cells, or T cells provided the cDNA or gDNA that made up the material.

Those who participated ranged in age from about 18 to 89 years and resided in approximately 26 US areas. The CDR3 consists of 16 residues. Trimming stripped 1 base from V and 1 base from J, with 10 bases between. The germline V gene has CDR1 SGHTA and CDR2 FQGNSA. Method: immunoSEQ multiplex PCR; TCRdb's copy keeps in-frame clones and lacks some. The sample records a few hundred thousand clones, about 79% being singletons. The chain carries TRBV7-2 and TRBJ2-2; TRBD2 is a possible D gene (6 bases). Sequences were obtained from PBMCs or T cells enriched from blood (not recorded which). The source of this sequence is a woman aged 55-69 years who had recovered from COVID-19. CDR3: CASSLDGSGNTGELFF. The CDR3 bases are TGTGCCAGCAGCTTAGATGGTAGCGGGAACACCGGGGAGCTGTTTTTT.